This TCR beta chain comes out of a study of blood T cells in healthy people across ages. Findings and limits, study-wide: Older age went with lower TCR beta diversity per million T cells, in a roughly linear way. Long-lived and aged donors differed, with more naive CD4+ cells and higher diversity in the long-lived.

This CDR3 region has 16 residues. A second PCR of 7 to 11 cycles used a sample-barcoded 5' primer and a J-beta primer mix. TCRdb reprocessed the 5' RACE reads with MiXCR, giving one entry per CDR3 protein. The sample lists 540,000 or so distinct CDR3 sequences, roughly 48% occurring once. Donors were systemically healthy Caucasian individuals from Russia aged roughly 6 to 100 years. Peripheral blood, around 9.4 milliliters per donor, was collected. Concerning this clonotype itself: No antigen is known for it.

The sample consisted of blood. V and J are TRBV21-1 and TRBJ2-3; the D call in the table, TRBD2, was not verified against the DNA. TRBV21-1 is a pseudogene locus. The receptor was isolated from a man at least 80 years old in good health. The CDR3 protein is CASSKATGTPNPTQYF. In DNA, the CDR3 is TGTGCCAGCAGCAAAGCAACTGGGACTCCGAATCCTACGCAGTATTTT.